Shown below are 20 T cell receptor beta chains from a single sample sequenced in a study of T cells after yellow fever vaccination. MiXCR, run by TCRdb on the 5' RACE reads, gives a single entry per CDR3 protein. The sample holds some 350,000 distinct CDR3 sequences, approximately 4% seen once. The sequenced sample was PBMCs, obtained 5 days after the yellow fever booster vaccination. The source is a man aged 18 to 29 who received the YFV17D yellow fever vaccine.

This clonotype was seen ten or more times. The V and J genes are TRBV5-1 and TRBJ1-3, with D unclear. The CDR3 is 16 amino acids. The germline gives CDR1 SGHRS, CDR2 YFSETQ. Trimming cost V 4 bases and J 7 bases, with 21 bases left between them. CDR3 protein: CASSPSLPGMGNTIYF. CDR3 nucleotides: TGCGCCAGCAGCCCGTCCCTCCCGGGGATGGGTAACACCATATATTTT.

The table lists this clonotype with a few counts. The chain joins TRBV5-4 to TRBJ1-1, with D perhaps matching TRBD1 (6 bases). Trimming removed 0 bases at V and 0 bases at J, with 9 bases between. Germline V gives CDR1 SGHNT, CDR2 YYREEE (reference sequence). The CDR3 runs 15 residues. Here the CDR3 DNA reads TGTGCCAGCAGCTTGGGCAGGGGCATGAACACTGAAGCTTTCTTT. Translating it yields CASSLGRGMNTEAFF. The full variable domain, completed using reference TRBV5-4 and TRBJ1-1, is ETGVTQSPTHLIKTRGQQVTLRCSSQSGHNTVSWYQQALGQGPQFIFQYYREEENGRGNFPPRFSGLQFPNYSSELNVNALELDDSALYLCASSLGRGMNTEAFFGQGTRLTVV.

This clonotype was detected many times. The chain employs TRBV18 and TRBJ2-6, with 7 nucleotides matching TRBD2. From germline, CDR1 is KGHSH and CDR2 LQKENI. Losses at the gene ends were 5 bases for V and 2 bases for J; bases not matched to a gene: 0. The CDR3 sequence is 14 residues long. The CDR3 sequence: CASSGGAGANVLTF. As DNA, the CDR3 is TGTGCCAGCTCAGGGGGGGCTGGGGCCAACGTCCTGACTTTC.

Only a few counts were recorded for this clonotype. J is TRBJ2-6 and V is TRBV18; unclear D gene. Between the trimmed V and J ends, which lost 3 bases and 6 bases, there was a span of 6 bases. The CDR3 has 13 residues. Germline loops: CDR1 KGHSH, CDR2 LQKENI. This CDR3 reads CASSPPQANVLTF. The CDR3 DNA is TGTGCCAGCTCACCCCCCCAGGCCAACGTCCTGACTTTC.

In this sample, this clonotype turned up many times. This chain uses TRBV7-2 with TRBJ2-4; 7 positions match TRBD2. Germline CDR1 and CDR2: SGHTA and FQGNSA. The CDR3 covers 16 residues. Losses at the gene ends were 5 bases for V and 0 bases for J; bases not matched to a gene: 7. CDR3 DNA sequence: TGTGCCAGCAGCCCCGAGCGGGGACTAGCCAAAAACATTCAGTACTTC. This sequence encodes CASSPERGLAKNIQYF.

The CDR3 loop reads CASSTGTTYEQYV. The CDR3 DNA sequence: TGTGCCAGCAGTACCGGGACAACCTACGAGCAGTACGTC. This rearrangement joins TRBV6-2 or TRBV6-3 to TRBJ2-7; perhaps TRBD1 as D (6 bases). Per germline, CDR1 MNHEY and CDR2 SVGEGT. The CDR3 contains 13 residues. V gave up 5 bases and J gave up 2 bases, with 10 bases separating them.

This clonotype occurred a few times. The chain recombines TRBV27 with TRBJ2-2, with D maybe TRBD2 (7 bases). V was clipped by 11 bases and J by 0 bases, with 22 bases between them. CDR1 is MNHEY and CDR2 is SMNVEV in the germline V gene (reference sequence). The CDR3 loop spans 17 amino acids. For the CDR3, the DNA is TGTGCCTGGGGGGGGCCAAAACAGGCTGCGAACACCGGGGAGCTGTTTTTT. It encodes CAWGGPKQAANTGELFF.

This clonotype turned up a few times. The chain combines TRBV5-1 with TRBJ1-1; 10 bases map to TRBD1. With V trimmed by 4 bases and J by 5 bases, 11 bases remained unmatched. The CDR3 has 16 amino acids. Germline V lookup: CDR1 SGHRS, CDR2 YFSETQ. CDR3 protein: CASSADRGIGSTEAFF. In DNA, the CDR3 is TGCGCCAGCAGCGCGGACAGGGGGATAGGATCGACTGAAGCTTTCTTT.

This clonotype has ten or more counts. The V gene is TRBV7-6, the J gene TRBJ1-6; D is ambiguous. Germline V lookup: CDR1 SGHVS, CDR2 FNYEAQ. Trimming shortened V by 0 bases and J by 7 bases, and 4 bases separated the two germline ends. The length of the CDR3 is 13 residues. CDR3 nucleotide sequence: TGTGCCAGCAGCTTAGCAGAGAATTCACCCCTCCACTTT. Protein: CASSLAENSPLHF.

Only a few counts were recorded for this clonotype. This chain joins TRBV28 and TRBJ2-3; D remains unclear. The germline V and J ends were trimmed by 4 bases and 4 bases, with 6 bases remaining between them. This CDR3 spans 12 amino acids. Germline CDR1 and CDR2: MDHEN and SYDVKM. CDR3 amino acids: CASSSTADTQYF. For the CDR3, the DNA is TGTGCCAGCAGTTCCACGGCAGATACGCAGTATTTT.

This clonotype was counted many times. The V and J genes are TRBV4-3 and TRBJ1-6, with D uncertain. The CDR3 spans 19 residues. Germline loops: CDR1 LGHNA, CDR2 YSLEER. Trimming took off 6 bases at V and 7 bases at J, with 28 bases between the two ends. Written as DNA, the CDR3 is TGCGCCAGCAGGTATCAACACTTAAGTTCGGACGAGTTGAATTCACCCCTCCACTTT. Its protein is CASRYQHLSSDELNSPLHF.

Many counts were recorded for this clonotype. The chain has TRBV20-1 and TRBJ2-5, with D unresolved. The V gene lost 1 base and the J gene lost 4 bases, with 4 bases spanning the gap. Per germline, CDR1 DFQATT and CDR2 SNEGSKA (reference sequence). The CDR3 is made up of 11 amino acids. CDR3 sequence reads: CSARGGETQYF. The CDR3 DNA reads as TGCAGTGCTAGAGGGGGAGAGACCCAGTACTTC.

The CDR3 sequence is CASKRDRGLNTQYF. The CDR3 DNA follows: TGTGCCAGCAAAAGGGACAGGGGGCTCAATACGCAGTATTTT. The chain is built from TRBV7-2 and TRBJ2-3, with 12 nucleotides matching TRBD1. The CDR3 runs to 14 residues. CDR1 is SGHTA, CDR2 FQGNSA, per germline. Losses at the gene ends were 7 bases for V and 7 bases for J; bases not matched to a gene: 6.

The V gene is TRBV11-2, the J gene TRBJ2-3; maybe TRBD1 (6 bases). V shed 5 bases and J shed 7 bases, with 16 bases lying between them. CDR1 SGHAT and CDR2 FQNNGV come from the germline V gene. The CDR3 extends over 14 amino acids. The CDR3, as DNA: TGTGCCAGCAGCCCCGGACAGAGTGGTTATACGCAGTATTTT. Its protein is CASSPGQSGYTQYF.

The CDR3 nucleotides read TGTGCCAGCAGGGGGGACTCGTTTTCCGAGCAGTACGTC. Protein product: CASRGDSFSEQYV. V is TRBV2 and J is TRBJ2-7, with a tentative D call TRBD2 (6 bases). Trimming stripped 6 bases from V and 6 bases from J, with 15 bases between. CDR1 and CDR2 from the germline V gene are SNHLY and FYNNEI. The CDR3 consists of 13 residues.

This clonotype has just a few counts. The gene calls are TRBV27 and TRBJ2-1; D is ambiguous. V lost 3 bases to trimming and J lost 5 bases, with 5 bases between them. The CDR3 runs to 12 residues. Germline loops: CDR1 MNHEY, CDR2 SMNVEV (reference sequence). CDR3 nucleotides: TGTGCCAGCAGTTTCGTTAACAATGAGCAGTTCTTC. Amino acid sequence: CASSFVNNEQFF.

This clonotype was detected only a few times. The V gene is TRBV19, the J gene TRBJ1-2; D is undetermined. Germline V gives CDR1 LNHDA, CDR2 SQIVND (reference sequence). V lost 1 base to trimming and J lost 2 bases, with 8 bases between them. This CDR3 contains 14 residues. The CDR3 DNA sequence: TGTGCCAGTAGTATAGGGTCGGTGAACTATGGCTACACCTTC. It translates to CASSIGSVNYGYTF.

The table lists this clonotype with a few counts. The J gene is TRBJ2-3, the V gene TRBV27; D not resolved. Germline CDR1 MNHEY, CDR2 SMNVEV (reference sequence). V lost 5 bases and J lost 1, with 16 bases in between. The CDR3 extends over 16 amino acids. This chain's CDR3 is CASSTLTPAGTDTQYF. The CDR3 nucleotides are TGTGCCAGCAGTACTCTAACCCCCGCGGGCACAGATACGCAGTATTTT.

This clonotype was seen ten or more times. V usage is TRBV11-2 and J usage is TRBJ2-7; D possibly corresponds to TRBD1 (6 bases). The germline V and J ends were trimmed by 5 bases and 0 bases, with 11 bases remaining between them. Per the germline V gene, CDR1 is SGHAT and CDR2 is FQNNGV. This CDR3 is built from 14 residues. The CDR3 nucleotides are TGTGCCAGCAGCCCCGGACAGCTCTCCTACGAGCAGTACTTC. Residues: CASSPGQLSYEQYF.

This clonotype was seen only a few times. The chain links TRBV12-3 or TRBV12-4 to TRBJ2-3; D unresolved. This CDR3 has 15 amino acids. V dropped 2 bases and J dropped 2 bases, with 11 bases sitting between them. As DNA, the CDR3 is TGTGCCAGCAGTTTAACTGCTGGTTACACAGATACGCAGTATTTT. This encodes CASSLTAGYTDTQYF.